Below, one TCR beta chain is given with its context. Its matching antigen is unknown. After removal of 10 bases from V and 0 bases from J, the junction contained 12 bases not matched to a gene. Germline CDR1 reads SNHLY; CDR2 reads FYNNEI. The CDR3 extends over 15 amino acids. A multiplex PCR was run with 60 Vbeta primers and 13 Jbeta primers. Assay used: immunoSEQ multiplex PCR; TCRdb lists only in-frame clones, some missing. The repertoire holds roughly 170,000 clones, with over 70% as singletons. This sample is drawn from a study of cytomegalovirus exposure and HLA in healthy donors. General observations from the study: Per a later analysis, fewer than 20,000 TCR beta sequences showed association with HLA alleles at 0.05 false discovery rate. TCR beta chains numbering more than 150 were designated cytomegalovirus-associated.

The origin of this receptor is a woman in her thirties in good health and CMV-seronegative. What was sequenced was PBMCs. The chain recombines TRBV2 with TRBJ2-7, with 7 bases lining up with TRBD1. The CDR3 DNA sequence: TGTGCCACTTCGACAGGGCTGCAGAGCTCCTACGAGCAGTACTTC. It specifies CATSTGLQSSYEQYF.